Presented here are 18 T cell receptor beta chains from one specimen sequenced in a study of T cells after yellow fever vaccination. MiXCR, run by TCRdb on the 5' RACE reads, gives a single entry per CDR3 protein. The repertoire has 100,000 to 150,000 distinct CDR3 sequences, approximately 8.4% of them found once; the top ten carry approximately 37%. This sample comprised CD8+ T cells sorted from PBMCs, obtained on the day of the yellow fever booster vaccination. These receptors were collected from a man younger than 30 who received the YFV17D yellow fever vaccine.

This clonotype was seen a handful of times. The V call is TRBV28, the J call TRBJ2-5, with 8 bases lining up with TRBD1. The trim removed 6 bases at V and 5 bases at J, leaving 11 bases unmatched. The CDR3 has 15 residues. Germline CDR1 is MDHEN and CDR2 is SYDVKM. The CDR3 DNA sequence: TGTGCCAGCAGCCCATCAGGGGGCGCGGGGGAGACCCAGTACTTC. This translates into CASSPSGGAGETQYF.

This chain joins TRBV19 and TRBJ2-2; D uncertain. The length of the CDR3 is 15 residues. V was trimmed by 6 bases and J by 0 bases, leaving 11 bases between them. Per germline, CDR1 LNHDA and CDR2 SQIVND (reference sequence). The CDR3 nucleotides read TGTGCCAGTAGAGACATACAGACGAACACCGGGGAGCTGTTTTTT. It is translated as CASRDIQTNTGELFF.

Many counts were recorded for this clonotype. The V call is TRBV11-2, the J call TRBJ2-3; 9 positions match TRBD2. The junction had 5 bases not matched to a gene; V was cut back by 4 bases and J by 3 bases. This CDR3 region has 15 residues. Germline-derived CDR1 and CDR2 are SGHAT and FQNNGV. The CDR3 bases are TGTGCCAGCAGCTATAGCGGGGGTCTGACAGATACGCAGTATTTT. Translating gives CASSYSGGLTDTQYF.

This chain connects TRBV12-3 or TRBV12-4 to TRBJ2-5, with 13 bases identical to TRBD2. This CDR3 region has 16 residues. J gave up 1 base and V 3 bases, and 2 bases lay outside the gene matches. Here the CDR3 reads CASSLGLAGLQETQYF. Here the CDR3 DNA reads TGTGCCAGCAGTTTGGGACTAGCGGGGCTCCAAGAGACCCAGTACTTC.

This clonotype was seen many times. The chain employs TRBV7-8 and TRBJ2-2; D not certain. The CDR3 contains 13 residues. Germline V gives CDR1 SGHVS, CDR2 FQNEAQ. The V gene lost 1 base and the J gene lost 6 bases, with 6 bases spanning the gap. The CDR3 DNA sequence: TGTGCCAGCAGCTTAGATCCCCCCGGGGAGCTGTTTTTT. It yields the protein CASSLDPPGELFF.

The chain has TRBV5-1 and TRBJ2-7, with D unresolved. In germline, CDR1 is SGHRS, CDR2 YFSETQ. Trimming shortened V by 4 bases and J by 6 bases, and 11 bases separated the two germline ends. This CDR3 contains 12 residues. The CDR3 loop is CASSIGLCEQYV. Written as DNA, the CDR3 is TGCGCCAGCAGCATAGGGTTGTGCGAGCAGTACGTC.

There are a few counts of this clonotype. CDR3 DNA sequence: TGCGCCAGCAGCTTCAGCGGGGGGGTGAATGAGCAGTTCTTC. Translation: CASSFSGGVNEQFF. The rearrangement joins TRBV5-1 to TRBJ2-1; 10 bases are a match to TRBD2. CDR1 is SGHRS and CDR2 is YFSETQ in the germline V gene. V lost 2 bases and J lost 7; bases outside the gene matches: 3. The CDR3 length is 14 residues.

This clonotype was detected a few times. The V call is TRBV29-1, the J call TRBJ2-1; 9 nucleotides line up with TRBD2. This CDR3 is built from 16 residues. J lost 3 bases, V lost 3 bases, and 9 bases had no gene match. Germline CDR1 SQVTM, CDR2 ANQGSEA. CDR3 loop: CSVDGSGGVNYNEQFF. The CDR3, as DNA: TGCAGCGTTGATGGTAGCGGGGGTGTTAACTACAATGAGCAGTTCTTC.

This clonotype came up a few times. CDR3 sequence: CASSEIGTQYF. DNA of the CDR3: TGTGCCAGCAGTGAAATAGGGACCCAGTACTTC. The chain carries TRBV25-1 and TRBJ2-5; D gene uncertain. Trimming left V 2 bases short and J 7 bases short, with 5 bases between. From germline, CDR1 is MGHDK and CDR2 SYGVNS. This CDR3 contains 11 residues.

The table lists this clonotype with a few counts. V and J are TRBV28 and TRBJ1-5, with D hard to call. CDR1 and CDR2 from the germline V gene are MDHEN and SYDVKM. The CDR3 consists of 14 residues. V was cut by 6 bases and J by 3 bases, with 12 bases left in between. CDR3 nucleotide sequence: TGTGCCAGCAGCTCCACCATACACAATCAGCCCCAGCATTTT. This gives the protein CASSSTIHNQPQHF.

The rearrangement uses TRBV4-1 and TRBJ1-1; no clear D gene. The length of the CDR3 is 14 residues. Germline CDR1 and CDR2: MGHRA and YSYEKL. Trimming cost V 2 bases and J 4 bases, with 11 bases left between them. Here the CDR3 DNA reads TGCGCCAGCAGCCAACATCAGATTCCCACTGAAGCTTTCTTT. Translation gives CASSQHQIPTEAFF.

This clonotype was seen a few times. The rearrangement links TRBV6-5 to TRBJ2-1; D not resolved. The V gene's germline CDR1 is MNHEY and CDR2 SVGAGI. The CDR3 is 17 residues long. The V and J ends lost 0 bases and 0 bases respectively, with 12 bases between them. The CDR3 is CASSYSSRPSSYNEQFF. The CDR3 DNA reads TGTGCCAGCAGTTACTCGTCAAGGCCAAGCTCCTACAATGAGCAGTTCTTC.

This clonotype has a handful of counts. The genes are TRBV15 and TRBJ1-4; possibly TRBD1 for D (5 bases). V was cut by 3 bases and J by 0 bases, with 8 bases left in between. CDR1 LNHNV and CDR2 YYDKDF come from the germline V gene (reference sequence). CDR3 length: 15 residues. The CDR3 region is CATSSQGSTNEKLFF. The CDR3 nucleotides are TGTGCCACCAGCAGTCAGGGCTCAACTAATGAAAAACTGTTTTTT.

The chain is built from TRBV21-1 and TRBJ2-1; no check of the table's D call, TRBD1, against the DNA was made. TRBV21-1 is designated a pseudogene. This CDR3 is 15 amino acids long. The chain's CDR3 is CASSPGQGSRGEQFF. The CDR3 DNA follows: TGTGCCAGCAGCCCGGGACAGGGGTCCAGGGGTGAGCAGTTCTTC.

This clonotype occurred many times. The genes are TRBV12-3 or TRBV12-4 and TRBJ1-2; TRBD1 is a possible D gene (5 bases). V lost 7 bases and J 4 bases, leaving 19 bases between the germline ends. CDR3 size: 15 residues. CDR3 sequence (DNA): TGTGCCAGCACCCTGGGGGGACCGAGCTTCTATGGCTACACCTTC. Residues: CASTLGGPSFYGYTF.

This clonotype has a count of ten or more. The chain combines TRBV5-1 with TRBJ1-4; D ambiguous. This CDR3 spans 15 amino acids. CDR1 and CDR2 (germline): SGHRS, YFSETQ. Trimming removed 0 bases at V and 5 bases at J, with 11 bases between. CDR3 loop: CASSLDPGRNEKLFF. CDR3 nucleotide sequence: TGCGCCAGCAGCTTGGACCCGGGGAGGAATGAAAAACTGTTTTTT.

This clonotype turned up a few times. V is TRBV2 and J is TRBJ2-7; 9 bases agree with TRBD1. This CDR3 has 17 amino acids. V lost 7 bases, J lost 4 bases, and 17 bases stayed unmatched. Germline-derived CDR1 and CDR2 are SNHLY and FYNNEI. CDR3: CASIQGTGQGVSYEQYF. The DNA for the CDR3 is TGTGCCAGCATCCAAGGAACGGGACAGGGTGTTTCGTACGAGCAGTACTTC. The full variable domain, its missing parts supplied by reference TRBV2 and TRBJ2-7, is EPEVTQTPSHQVTQMGQEVILRCVPISNHLYFYWYRQILGQKVEFLVSFYNNEISEKSEIFDDQFSVERPDGSNFTLKIRSTKLEDSAMYFCASIQGTGQGVSYEQYFGPGTRLTVT.

This clonotype was counted many times. This chain connects TRBV15 to TRBJ2-7, with TRBD1 matching 7 bases. The CDR3 covers 12 residues. The V segment lost 2 bases and the J segment 6 bases; nucleotides outside the gene matches: 1. Germline CDR1 reads LNHNV; CDR2 reads YYDKDF (reference sequence). In DNA, the CDR3 is TGTGCCACCAGCAGAAACAGGGGCGAGCAGTACTTC. Its translation is CATSRNRGEQYF.